The subject of this entry is one T cell receptor (beta chain). The sample comes from a study of T cell responses to AZD1222 COVID-19 vaccine. Method: immunoSEQ multiplex PCR; TCRdb's copy keeps in-frame clones and lacks some. The sample yields around 260,000 clones, 85% to 95% seen once. Sequencing was performed on peripheral blood, taken on day 0 of AZD1222 vaccination. The clonotype originates from an adult in good health.

The CDR3 spells CASSTRDLTRNTIYF. In DNA, the CDR3 is TGTGCCAGCAGCACTCGGGACCTAACGCGAAACACCATATATTTT. The V and J genes are TRBV3-1 (or the pseudogene TRBV3-2) and TRBJ1-3; D is perhaps TRBD1 (5 bases). Trimming stripped 5 bases from V and 5 bases from J, with 16 bases between. In germline, CDR1 is LGHDT, CDR2 YNNKEL (reference sequence). CDR3 length: 15 residues.